The present TCR beta chain was sequenced within a study of Graves' ophthalmopathy and Graves' hyperthyroidism. RNA transcripts served as template for amplifying TCR beta CDR3 sequences. After a first-round RT-PCR with HTBI primers, a second-round multiplex PCR was run. From the multiplex PCR reads, TCRdb called clonotypes with MiXCR, one entry per CDR3 protein. Of 580,000 or so distinct CDR3 sequences in the sample, 39% were seen once. About this clonotype itself: Its antigen is unknown.

Patients newly diagnosed with hyperthyroidism, under 2 months' duration, were aged 18 to 65, the study reports. Study-level results: Ophthalmopathy cases were distinguished from stable hyperthyroidism by a 13-signature model, reaching around 88% sensitivity and about 81% specificity. Ophthalmopathy progression prediction by the model yielded a sensitivity of about 70% and a specificity of about 72%.

Germline V gene data show CDR1 as SQVTM and CDR2 as ANQGSEA. CDR3 size: 11 residues. The receptor's source is an adult man with Graves' hyperthyroidism. The chain employs TRBV29-1 and TRBJ2-7, with D unresolved. The DNA end favors TRBJ2-1, so the J call may be wrong. Sequencing input: peripheral blood or thyroid tissue (not recorded which). The chain's CDR3 is CSGGPLDEQFF. In DNA form, the CDR3 reads TGCAGCGGTGGACCTTTGGATGAGCAGTTCTTC.